The clone carrying this TCR beta chain was detected ten times or more. Its specificity is not known. CDR1 is KGHDR and CDR2 is SFDVKD in the germline V gene. V was clipped by 0 bases and J by 0 bases, with 8 bases between them. The length of the CDR3 is 16 residues. The sample belongs to a study of CD8 T cells in ankylosing spondylitis. Notes on the study in general: The study looked at matched synovial fluid samples from ankylosing spondylitis patients. Disease-linked clones were reported to be significantly enriched there. A motif in TCR beta, a set of eight highly homologous variants, appeared characteristic of ankylosing spondylitis blood. Researchers report that disease-linked clones proved CD8+ and relatively rare in peripheral blood.

With molecular barcodes, quantitative 5'-RACE was used to make the TCR beta libraries. TCRdb re-called the 5' RACE reads with MiXCR, one entry per CDR3 protein. The sample yields hundreds of thousands of distinct CDR3 sequences, about 13% seen once. V and J are TRBV24-1 and TRBJ2-1; D tentatively fits TRBD1 or TRBD2 (5 bases each). The receptor was isolated from a male donor with ankylosing spondylitis. The sequenced material came from blood, either unsorted or a sorted T cell fraction (not recorded which). CDR3 residues: CATSDLAGSSYNEQFF. DNA for the CDR3: TGTGCCACCAGTGATTTGGCAGGGAGCTCCTACAATGAGCAGTTCTTC.